This T cell receptor beta chain was identified during a study of beta chain features in type 1 diabetes. Study-wide results and caveats: VDJ junctions in type 1 diabetes patients carried more deletions and fewer insertions.

This clone came up a few times. Its specificity is not known. The study reverse transcribed the entire isolated RNA, so it sequenced expressed TCRB transcripts. Using immunoSEQ multiplex PCR, the repertoire was profiled, and TCRdb retains in-frame clones only, with some absent. The sample has 130,000 or so clones, about a tenth seen once. CDR1 ENHRY and CDR2 SYGVKD come from the germline V gene. This CDR3 spans 15 amino acids. After removal of 10 bases from V and 4 bases from J, the junction contained 7 bases not matched to a gene. A single heparinised blood sample, averaging approximately 0.12 L, was obtained per donor. CD4+ cells of the naive, central memory, regulatory and stem cell-like memory types were sorted via CD45RO/CCR7/CD25/CD127/CD95/CD27.

This clonotype was sampled from a man aged 18 to 30 in good health. The rearrangement joins TRBV10-3 to TRBJ2-1; 13 positions match TRBD2. Material for sequencing was central memory CD4+ T cells from blood. The CDR3 region is CATQTSGGQYNEQFF. DNA of the CDR3: TGTGCCACCCAGACTAGCGGGGGGCAATACAATGAGCAGTTCTTC.